This TCR beta chain was sequenced during a study of CD8+CD57+ T cells in acquired aplastic anemia. Turning to the study itself: Sorted CD4+ and CD8+ cells yielded DNA averaging roughly 3.3 ug. Read counts for CD4+ cells (from healthy donors) averaged around 10 million.

The sample holds many counts of this clonotype. What it recognizes is unknown. Whole-study results and caveats: Overlap between patients and controls comprised about 28 CD8+ CDR3 sequences. Patients and healthy controls showed no significant CD8+ Simpson's diversity difference.

Template material for TCR beta VDJ and CDR3 profiling consisted of genomic DNA. TCRdb passed the reads through MiXCR, listing each CDR3 protein once. The sample records under 150,000 distinct CDR3 sequences, around two fifths being singletons. The sequenced sample consisted of sorted CD4+, CD8+, or CD8+CD57+ T cells (not recorded which) from PBMCs. The TCR sequence derives from a human donor in good health, serving as a control.

The CDR3 sequence is CASSHPLAGYEQYF. CDR3 nucleotide sequence: TGTGCCAGCAGCCACCCCCTAGCCGGCTACGAGCAGTACTTC. This chain links TRBV6-5 with TRBJ2-7; possible D gene TRBD2, 5 bases. Trimming stripped 6 bases from V and 3 bases from J, with 15 bases between. From germline, CDR1 is MNHEY and CDR2 SVGAGI. The CDR3 runs to 14 residues.